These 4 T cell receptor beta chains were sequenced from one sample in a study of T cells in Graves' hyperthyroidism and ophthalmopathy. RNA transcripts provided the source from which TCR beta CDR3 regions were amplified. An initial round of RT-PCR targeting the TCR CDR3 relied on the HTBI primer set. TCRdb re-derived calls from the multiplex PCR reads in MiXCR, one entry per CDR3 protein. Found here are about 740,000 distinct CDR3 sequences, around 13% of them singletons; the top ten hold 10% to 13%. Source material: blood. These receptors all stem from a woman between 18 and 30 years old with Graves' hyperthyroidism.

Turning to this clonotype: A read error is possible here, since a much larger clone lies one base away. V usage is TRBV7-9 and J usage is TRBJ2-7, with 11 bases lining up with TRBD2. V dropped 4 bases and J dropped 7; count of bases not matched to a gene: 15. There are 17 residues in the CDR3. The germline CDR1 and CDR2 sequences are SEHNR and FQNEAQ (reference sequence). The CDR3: CASSWNMGLAVGDEQYF. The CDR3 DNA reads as TGTGCCAGCAGCTGGAACATGGGACTAGCGGTGGGGGATGAGCAGTACTTC.

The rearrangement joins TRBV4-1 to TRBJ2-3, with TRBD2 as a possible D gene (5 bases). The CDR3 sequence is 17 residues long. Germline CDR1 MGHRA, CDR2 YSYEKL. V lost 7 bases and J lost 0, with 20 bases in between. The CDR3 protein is CASTEGPTRPSTDTQYF. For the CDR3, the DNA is TGCGCCAGCACCGAAGGCCCAACTAGGCCAAGCACAGATACGCAGTATTTT.

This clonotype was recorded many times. CDR3 sequence reads: CSAITLAASTDTQYF. Written as DNA, the CDR3 is TGCAGTGCTATAACCCTAGCGGCTAGCACAGATACGCAGTATTTT. The gene calls are TRBV20-1 and TRBJ2-3, with TRBD2 matching over 7 bases. This CDR3 contains 15 residues. The V gene's germline CDR1 is DFQATT and CDR2 SNEGSKA (reference sequence). The J segment lost 0 bases and the V segment lost 4 bases, leaving 7 bases of the junction unmatched.

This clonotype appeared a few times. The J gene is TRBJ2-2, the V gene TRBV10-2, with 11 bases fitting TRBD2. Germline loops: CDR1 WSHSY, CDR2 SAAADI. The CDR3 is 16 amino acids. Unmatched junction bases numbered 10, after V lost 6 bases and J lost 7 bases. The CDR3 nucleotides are TGCGCCAGCAGAAGACTAGCGGGGAGTAAGGGCGGGGAGCTGTTTTTT. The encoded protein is CASRRLAGSKGGELFF.